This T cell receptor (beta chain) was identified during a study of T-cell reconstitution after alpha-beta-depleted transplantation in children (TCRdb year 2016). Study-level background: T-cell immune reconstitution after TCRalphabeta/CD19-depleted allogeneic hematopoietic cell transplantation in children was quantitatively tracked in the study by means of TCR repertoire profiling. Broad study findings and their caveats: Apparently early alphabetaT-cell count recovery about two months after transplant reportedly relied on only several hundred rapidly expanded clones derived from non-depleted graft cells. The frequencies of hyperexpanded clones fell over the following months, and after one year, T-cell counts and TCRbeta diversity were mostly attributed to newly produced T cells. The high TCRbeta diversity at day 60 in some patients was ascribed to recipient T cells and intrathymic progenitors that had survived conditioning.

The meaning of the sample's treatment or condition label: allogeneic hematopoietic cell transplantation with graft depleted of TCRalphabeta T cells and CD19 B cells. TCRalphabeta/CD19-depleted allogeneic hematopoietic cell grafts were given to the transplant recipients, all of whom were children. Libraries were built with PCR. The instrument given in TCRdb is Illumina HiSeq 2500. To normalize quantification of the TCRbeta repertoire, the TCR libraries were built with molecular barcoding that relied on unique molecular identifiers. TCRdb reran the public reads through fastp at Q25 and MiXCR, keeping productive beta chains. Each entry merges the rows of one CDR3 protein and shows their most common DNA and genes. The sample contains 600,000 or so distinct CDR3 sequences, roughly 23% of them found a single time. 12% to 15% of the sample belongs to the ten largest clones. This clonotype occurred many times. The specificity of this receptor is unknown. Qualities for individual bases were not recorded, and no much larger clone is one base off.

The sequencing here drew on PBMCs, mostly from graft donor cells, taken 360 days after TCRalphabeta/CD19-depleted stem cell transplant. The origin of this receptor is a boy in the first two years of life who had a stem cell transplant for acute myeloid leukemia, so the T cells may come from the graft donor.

The nucleotide sequence is given as TGTGCCAGCAGCGACAAGACAGCGAACACCGGGGAGCTGTTTTTT. It translates to CASSDKTANTGELFF. Recombination linked TRBV9 to TRBJ2-2, and perhaps TRBD1 as D gene, on 5 matching bases. From the cysteine up to the phenylalanine, the CDR3 has a length of 15 residues. The entry retains the CDR3 DNA only, 45 bases that are in frame from base 1. The germline V gene sets CDR1 to SGDLS and CDR2 to YYNGEE. V is shortened by 3 bases, J by 0 bases, and the region joining them spans 9 bases.